The 31 T cell receptor beta chains below all came from one sample that was sequenced in a study of preoperative IRX-2 immunotherapy in early breast cancer (dated by TCRdb to between 2017 and 2020). Library construction relied on the immunoSEQ multiplex PCR assay. In TCRdb, the immuneACCESS table is reduced to in-frame sequences with V and J assigned. These tables do not hold every clone; where another copy was compared, an unresolved V gene accounts for under half, and the others remain unexplained. Present in this sample are more than 3,000 clones, roughly 78% of which were seen just once. The top ten constitute 7.3% of the sample. Sample treatment or condition, as interpreted from the label and publication: preoperative locoregional IRX-2 cytokine immunotherapy. The specimen comprised tumor tissue, sampled after IRX-2 immunotherapy. Every receptor here comes from a human donor with breast cancer.

This clone was seen only a few times. This rearrangement joins TRBV6-8 to TRBJ1-4; a weak D match, TRBD1 (6 bases). Germline CDR1 reads MNHGY; CDR2 reads SAAAGT. V dropped 5 bases and J dropped 6 bases, with 13 bases sitting between them. The CDR3 extends over 14 amino acids. The CDR3 DNA follows: TGTGCCAGCAGTCTCGGAGGGGGGGATGAAAAACTGTTTTTT. This codes for CASSLGGGDEKLFF.

This clone was seen only a few times. The V gene is TRBV6-8, the J gene TRBJ1-6, with D possibly TRBD1 on 5 matching bases. Germline V gene sequence: CDR1 MNHGY, CDR2 SAAAGT. V was trimmed by 5 bases and J by 2 bases, leaving 7 bases between them. The CDR3 loop spans 14 amino acids. In DNA, the CDR3 is TGTGCCAGCAGTGCGGGACCCTATAATTCACCCCTCCACTTT. This encodes CASSAGPYNSPLHF.

The chain recombines TRBV12-5 with TRBJ2-6; D may be TRBD2 (5 bases). Germline loops: CDR1 LGHNT, CDR2 FRNRAP. V was shortened by 1 base and J by 0 bases, with 10 bases between the two germline ends. The CDR3 covers 17 residues. Written as DNA, the CDR3 is TGTGCTAGTGGTTTGGCTCGGGGTACCTCTGGGGCCAACGTCCTGACTTTC. Protein product: CASGLARGTSGANVLTF. Full variable domain (missing parts from reference TRBV12-5 and TRBJ2-6): DARVTQTPRHKVTEMGQEVTMRCQPILGHNTVFWYRQTMMQGLELLAYFRNRAPLDDSGMPKDRFSAEMPDATLATLKIQPSEPRDSAVYFCASGLARGTSGANVLTFGAGSRLTVL.

CDR3 amino acids: CSGGSAMNTEAFF. The CDR3 nucleotides read TGCAGCGGAGGATCCGCTATGAACACTGAAGCTTTCTTT. The V and J genes are TRBV29-1 and TRBJ1-1; no definite D call. Trimming removed 7 bases from V and 0 bases from J, with 12 bases in between. The germline gives CDR1 SQVTM, CDR2 ANQGSEA. The length of the CDR3 is 13 residues.

This clone was seen a handful of times. This chain links TRBV19 with TRBJ1-2; tentative D call: TRBD1 (5 bases). The CDR3 length is 17 residues. The V and J ends lost 1 base and 3 bases respectively, with 18 bases between them. Germline CDR1 is LNHDA and CDR2 is SQIVND (reference sequence). The CDR3 protein is CASSIAEAGKFYYGYTF. The CDR3 DNA reads TGTGCCAGTAGTATAGCTGAAGCAGGGAAATTTTACTATGGCTACACCTTC.

The chain has TRBV12-5 and TRBJ2-3; D is unresolved. V lost 6 bases to trimming and J lost 8 bases, with 12 bases between them. This CDR3 has 12 residues. The V gene's germline CDR1 is LGHNT and CDR2 FRNRAP. The CDR3: CASGPRLGTQYF. The CDR3, as DNA: TGTGCTAGTGGCCCAAGATTGGGTACGCAGTATTTT.

V and J are TRBV6-8 and TRBJ1-5; D ambiguous. V lost 2 bases and J 4 bases, leaving 9 bases between the germline ends. CDR1 and CDR2 from the germline V gene are MNHGY and SAAAGT. The CDR3 extends over 14 amino acids. CDR3 sequence: CASSYVQANQPQHF. CDR3 nucleotide sequence: TGTGCCAGCAGTTACGTCCAGGCAAATCAGCCCCAGCATTTT.

This clone was seen only a few times. The V and J genes are TRBV5-1 and TRBJ1-3; D gene unclear. The CDR3 contains 14 residues. Germline V gene sequence: CDR1 SGHRS, CDR2 YFSETQ. The V end lost 0 bases, the J end lost 2 bases, and 6 bases lay between the germline ends. The CDR3 loop is CASSLGQAGNTIYF. In nucleotides, the CDR3 is TGCGCCAGCAGCTTGGGTCAGGCTGGAAACACCATATATTTT.

The V and J genes are TRBV18 and TRBJ1-5, with D unresolved. Trimming removed 0 bases from V and 0 bases from J, with 6 bases in between. CDR1 KGHSH and CDR2 LQKENI come from the germline V gene. The CDR3 consists of 15 residues. CDR3 protein: CASSPPYPSNQPQHF. CDR3 nucleotides: TGTGCCAGCTCACCACCCTACCCTAGCAATCAGCCCCAGCATTTT.

This rearrangement joins TRBV2 to TRBJ2-3, with 11 nucleotides matching TRBD2. Germline CDR1 and CDR2: SNHLY and FYNNEI. CDR3 length: 17 amino acids. J gave up 3 bases and V 1 base, and 6 bases lay outside the gene matches. The CDR3 coding sequence is TGTGCCAGCAGTGAAGAATGGTCTAGCGGGGGGACAGATACGCAGTATTTT. It specifies CASSEEWSSGGTDTQYF.

V usage is TRBV11-3 and J usage is TRBJ2-2; possible D gene TRBD1, 6 bases. Trimming pared 5 bases from V and 2 bases from J, leaving 12 bases between. This CDR3 contains 15 residues. Looked up from germline, CDR1 is SGHNT and CDR2 is YENEEA. The chain's CDR3 is CASSLGQYNTGELFF. In DNA form, the CDR3 reads TGTGCCAGCAGCCTCGGACAGTACAACACCGGGGAGCTGTTTTTT.

The chain joins TRBV6-8 to TRBJ1-4, with 9 bases aligning to TRBD1. The V gene end was trimmed by 6 bases and the J gene end by 7 bases; junction bases not matched to a gene: 9. CDR1 is MNHGY, CDR2 SAAAGT, per germline. The CDR3 has 15 amino acids. CDR3: CASRDNRGLGEKLFF. The CDR3 DNA follows: TGTGCCAGCAGGGACAACAGGGGGCTGGGTGAAAAACTGTTTTTT.

This chain links TRBV11-3 with TRBJ2-1; 7 bases agree with TRBD2. V dropped 2 bases and J dropped 10; count of bases not matched to a gene: 11. CDR3 size: 15 residues. The germline gives CDR1 SGHNT, CDR2 YENEEA. CDR3 sequence (DNA): TGTGCCAGCAGCTTACTCCGGGACTACGTTCGCGAGCAGTTCTTC. Its protein is CASSLLRDYVREQFF. The whole variable domain, remainder taken from reference TRBV11-3 and TRBJ2-1, is EAGVVQSPRYKIIEKKQPVAFWCNPISGHNTLYWYLQNLGQGPELLIRYENEEAVDDSQLPKDRFSAERLKGVDSTLKIQPAELGDSAVYLCASSLLRDYVREQFFGPGTRLTVL.

The chain carries TRBV18 and TRBJ2-1; 10 nucleotides agree with TRBD2. Per germline, CDR1 KGHSH and CDR2 LQKENI. The V segment lost 5 bases and the J segment 6 bases; nucleotides outside the gene matches: 7. This CDR3 contains 15 residues. The chain's CDR3 is CASSAPGLALNEQFF. Written as DNA, the CDR3 is TGTGCCAGCTCAGCTCCGGGACTAGCGCTCAATGAGCAGTTCTTC.

This clone was counted a few times. The rearrangement links TRBV11-3 to TRBJ1-2; D is unclear. This CDR3 has 15 amino acids. V lost 2 bases and J lost 2, with 12 bases in between. CDR1 SGHNT and CDR2 YENEEA come from the germline V gene. CDR3 residues: CASSLPAGWNYGYTF. DNA for the CDR3: TGTGCCAGCAGCTTACCGGCGGGGTGGAACTATGGCTACACCTTC.

CDR3 nucleotide sequence: TGTGCCAGTAGTTGGGGAGGACAGGGCAACACTGAAGCTTTCTTT. Translation: CASSWGGQGNTEAFF. The rearrangement uses TRBV19 and TRBJ1-1; 8 positions match TRBD1. The CDR3 runs 15 residues. Losses at the gene ends were 5 bases for V and 2 bases for J; bases not matched to a gene: 7. The V gene's germline CDR1 is LNHDA and CDR2 SQIVND (reference sequence).

This chain links TRBV10-3 with TRBJ2-3; D gene uncertain. Trimming removed 0 bases at V and 4 bases at J, with 8 bases between. Per germline, CDR1 ENHRY and CDR2 SYGVKD. This CDR3 region has 14 residues. DNA for the CDR3: TGTGCCATCAGTGAGTCGACGGGCGCAGATACGCAGTATTTT. Its protein is CAISESTGADTQYF.

The rearrangement links TRBV23-1 to TRBJ2-1, with D tentatively TRBD2 (6 bases). TRBV23-1 carries the ORF label, with uncertain function. The CDR3 sequence is 14 residues long. Trimming pared 4 bases from V and 9 bases from J, leaving 16 bases between. For the CDR3, the DNA is TGCGCCAGCAGTCCACGCCGGCGTAGCGGTGAGCAGTTCTTC. Its protein is CASSPRRRSGEQFF.

This clone was detected only once. The genes are TRBV5-1 and TRBJ1-4; D might be TRBD1 (5 bases). The CDR3 covers 14 residues. With 4 bases removed from V and 3 bases from J, the gap between germline ends came to 10 bases. Germline CDR1 reads SGHRS; CDR2 reads YFSETQ. This CDR3 reads CASSGTTANEKLFF. In nucleotides, the CDR3 is TGCGCCAGCAGCGGGACGACAGCTAATGAAAAACTGTTTTTT.

The CDR3 coding sequence is TGTGCCAGTAGTTGGCAGGAGCCAGATACGCAGTATTTT. It is translated as CASSWQEPDTQYF. V gene TRBV19 combines with J gene TRBJ2-3, with D unclear. Germline V gene lookup returns CDR1 LNHDA and CDR2 SQIVND (reference sequence). The V end lost 5 bases, the J end lost 4 bases, and 10 bases lay between the germline ends. The CDR3 spans 13 residues.

The chain has TRBV6-7 and TRBJ1-1; TRBD1 aligns across 9 bases. TRBV6-7 is classed as an ORF, of uncertain function. The CDR3 loop spans 15 amino acids. The ends lost 4 bases at V and 2 bases at J; junction bases unmatched: 5. The CDR3 DNA reads TGTGCCAGCAGTTCCCGGACAGGGGATAACACTGAAGCTTTCTTT. This translates into CASSSRTGDNTEAFF.

This clone was seen more than once but under ten times. The chain is built from TRBV15 and TRBJ2-5, with 9 bases fitting TRBD1. Germline CDR1 and CDR2: LNHNV and YYDKDF (reference sequence). There are 18 residues in the CDR3. Trimming removed 0 bases from V and 0 bases from J; junction bases left unmatched: 8. This CDR3 is CATSRDLYGTGYQETQYF. The CDR3 DNA is TGTGCCACCAGCAGAGATCTCTACGGGACAGGGTACCAAGAGACCCAGTACTTC. The full variable domain, its missing parts supplied by reference TRBV15 and TRBJ2-5, is DAMVIQNPRYQVTQFGKPVTLSCSQTLNHNVMYWYQQKSSQAPKLLFHYYDKDFNNEADTPDNFQSRRPNTSFCFLDIRSPGLGDTAMYLCATSRDLYGTGYQETQYFGPGTRLLVL.

This chain connects TRBV19 to TRBJ1-2, with D possibly TRBD1 on 6 matching bases. V lost 4 bases and J lost 4, with 10 bases in between. The CDR3 runs to 13 residues. From germline, CDR1 is LNHDA and CDR2 SQIVND (reference sequence). The CDR3 sequence is CASSRQDVYGYTF. For the CDR3, the DNA is TGTGCCAGTAGTAGACAGGACGTCTATGGCTACACCTTC.

This clone is large by share. The genes are TRBV1 and TRBJ1-6. TRBV1 constitutes a pseudogene. The CDR3 length is 15 residues. The CDR3 bases are TGCGCCAGCAGCCAGGTTCGGTCGGGGAATTCACCCCTCCACTTT. Translation gives CASSQVRSGNSPLHF.

In its sample, this clone is medium-sized. The V and J genes are TRBV30 and TRBJ2-5; D gene ambiguous. This CDR3 spans 11 amino acids. V lost 0 bases, J lost 7 bases, and 6 bases lay in between. Germline V gene lookup returns CDR1 GTSNPN and CDR2 SVGIG (reference sequence). Written as DNA, the CDR3 is TGTGCCTGGAGTGTAGCAGCGACCCAGTACTTC. It is translated as CAWSVAATQYF.

This chain joins TRBV6-8 and TRBJ1-3; no clear D gene. This CDR3 spans 15 amino acids. Per the germline V gene, CDR1 is MNHGY and CDR2 is SAAAGT. Trimming cost V 5 bases and J 4 bases, with 15 bases left between them. This CDR3 is CASSELVDSGNTIYF. CDR3 in DNA: TGTGCCAGCAGTGAGTTGGTAGACTCGGGAAACACCATATATTTT.

V gene TRBV8-2 combines with J gene TRBJ2-1; no DNA check was done on the table's D call, TRBD1. TRBV8-2 counts as a pseudogene. This CDR3 comprises 15 residues. CDR3 amino acids: CASSPTRVTGDEQFF. The CDR3 DNA reads TGTGCCAGCAGTCCAACAAGGGTGACAGGGGATGAGCAGTTCTTC.

The chain links TRBV15 to TRBJ2-5, with D perhaps TRBD1 (6 bases). V dropped 0 bases and J dropped 2 bases, with 13 bases sitting between them. The CDR3 contains 16 residues. Germline CDR1 LNHNV, CDR2 YYDKDF (reference sequence). CDR3 sequence (DNA): TGTGCCACCAGCAGAGAGTTTGGGGGCCTTCAAGAGACCCAGTACTTC. It codes for CATSREFGGLQETQYF.

The chain couples TRBV6-8 to TRBJ1-2; TRBD1 is a possible D gene (5 bases). The CDR3 has 12 amino acids. V was clipped by 10 bases and J by 6 bases, with 15 bases between them. Looked up from germline, CDR1 is MNHGY and CDR2 is SAAAGT. CDR3 in DNA: TGTGCCATCAGCTTTGACAGAAATGGCTACACCTTC. The encoded protein is CAISFDRNGYTF.

Only a few counts were recorded for this clone. The chain couples TRBV6-8 to TRBJ2-3, with TRBD2 identical over 8 bases. Germline CDR1 reads MNHGY; CDR2 reads SAAAGT. J gave up 5 bases and V 5 bases, and 12 bases lay outside the gene matches. This CDR3 has 16 residues. The CDR3 bases are TGTGCCAGCAGTGGAGGATCGGGAGGGGCCTTAGATACGCAGTATTTT. Protein: CASSGGSGGALDTQYF.

This chain links TRBV29-1 with TRBJ2-1; 10 bases line up with TRBD1. After removal of 6 bases from V and 6 bases from J, the junction contained 8 bases not matched to a gene. Germline V gene data show CDR1 as SQVTM and CDR2 as ANQGSEA. The CDR3 spans 14 residues. The CDR3 protein is CSVDRGRIFNEQFF. The CDR3 coding sequence is TGCAGCGTCGACAGGGGGCGAATCTTCAATGAGCAGTTCTTC.